The present T cell receptor (beta chain) was sequenced within a study of blood T cells in healthy people across ages. The authors ran a second PCR of about 7 to 11 cycles using a sample-barcoded 5' primer and a J-beta primer mix. Tags on each cDNA molecule came from a template-switch adaptor with 12 random nucleotides. TCRdb ran MiXCR on the 5' RACE reads and lists one entry per CDR3 protein. The sample shows some 790,000 distinct CDR3 sequences, around 26% of them seen only once. General study results and limits: A strong correlation was found between TCR beta diversity and the percentage of naive T cells.

This clonotype was counted a few times. Its antigen is currently unknown. This may stem from a read error, because a much larger clone lies one nucleotide away. CDR3 length: 12 residues. Looked up from germline, CDR1 is SEHNR and CDR2 is FQNEAQ (reference sequence). The sequence derives from a woman of 80 years or more in good health. The chain recombines TRBV7-9 with TRBJ2-5; D is undetermined. The J call may be wrong; the DNA end is better matched by TRBJ2-7. Source material: blood. This chain's CDR3 is CASSLDTTEQYF. The CDR3 region has the DNA TGTGCCAGCAGCCTCGACACCACCGAGCAGTACTTC.